These 31 T cell receptor beta chains were all obtained from the same sample, sequenced in a study of OX40 agonist ivuxolimab in advanced cancers. To prepare the library, the immunoSEQ multiplex PCR assay was applied. Sourced from immuneACCESS, this table was stored by TCRdb with only in-frame sequences that have V and J called. A share of the clones is absent; for the studies checked, an unresolved V gene accounts for under half, and the remainder has no known explanation. The sample table lists more than 60,000 clones, roughly 80% of them with a count of one. The top ten constitute about 4.8% of the sample. Specimen: CD4+ or CD8+ T cells sorted from blood, collected in a trial of the OX40 agonist ivuxolimab. The origin of the receptors is an adult with an advanced solid tumor such as melanoma, head and neck, liver or kidney cancer.

This chain uses TRBV11-2 with TRBJ2-3; D is possibly TRBD1 or TRBD2 (6 bases each). This CDR3 comprises 16 residues. Per the germline V gene, CDR1 is SGHAT and CDR2 is FQNNGV. Trimming left V 2 bases short and J 2 bases short, with 14 bases between. The CDR3 DNA reads TGTGCCAGCAGCTTAACCAGTCGGGGGCCCACAGATACGCAGTATTTT. Its translation: CASSLTSRGPTDTQYF.

This chain joins TRBV6-6 and TRBJ1-3; no clear D. The CDR3 spans 15 residues. Trimming took off 5 bases at V and 0 bases at J, with 11 bases between the two ends. Germline-derived CDR1 and CDR2 are MNHNY and SVGAGI (reference sequence). CDR3 bases: TGTGCCAGCAGTGACTTCAGCCGCTCTGGAAACACCATATATTTT. Protein product: CASSDFSRSGNTIYF.

This clone was observed a few times. The rearrangement joins TRBV6-5 to TRBJ2-7; D unresolved. V lost 0 bases to trimming and J lost 5 bases, with 17 bases between them. The CDR3 consists of 16 residues. Per the germline V gene, CDR1 is MNHEY and CDR2 is SVGAGI. The CDR3 reads CASSYSAGVGNDEQYF. The CDR3 region has the DNA TGTGCCAGCAGTTACTCGGCTGGGGTTGGGAACGACGAGCAGTACTTC.

J is TRBJ1-2 and V is TRBV28, with TRBD1 identical over 10 bases. The germline V gene has CDR1 MDHEN and CDR2 SYDVKM. CDR3 size: 15 residues. The V and J ends lost 4 bases and 7 bases, in that order; junction bases with no gene match: 9. The CDR3 DNA reads as TGTGCCAGCAGTTGGGGACAGGGGAGGGGTTCTGGCTACACCTTC. As protein: CASSWGQGRGSGYTF.

Here the CDR3 DNA reads TGTGCCAGCAGTTCCACCGGGACAGGGGTTTCACCCCTCCACTTT. Translated, it gives CASSSTGTGVSPLHF. The chain employs TRBV6-5 and TRBJ1-6; 10 bases fit TRBD1. Looked up from germline, CDR1 is MNHEY and CDR2 is SVGAGI. The J segment lost 9 bases and the V segment lost 4 bases, leaving 6 bases of the junction unmatched. The CDR3 is 15 residues long.

This chain uses TRBV10-1 with TRBJ1-5; no clear D gene. Trimming took off 5 bases at V and 7 bases at J, with 15 bases between the two ends. From germline, CDR1 is WNHNN and CDR2 SYGVQD (reference sequence). This CDR3 contains 14 residues. The CDR3, as DNA: TGCGCCAGCAGTTCCTGGAGGGTAGGACAGCCCCAGCATTTT. The encoded protein is CASSSWRVGQPQHF.

The V gene is TRBV20-1, the J gene TRBJ1-2, with D uncertain. The CDR3 contains 11 residues. The germline gives CDR1 DFQATT, CDR2 SNEGSKA (reference sequence). The V gene lost 3 bases and the J gene lost 2 bases, with 4 bases spanning the gap. The CDR3: CSASQNYGYTF. The CDR3 DNA reads as TGCAGTGCTAGCCAGAACTATGGCTACACCTTC.

The rearrangement joins TRBV18 to TRBJ1-1, with D unresolved. Germline-derived CDR1 and CDR2 are KGHSH and LQKENI. Trimming pared 3 bases from V and 0 bases from J, leaving 14 bases between. The CDR3 covers 16 residues. The CDR3 region has the DNA TGTGCCAGCTCACCGAAACTAGGACCCTTGAACACTGAAGCTTTCTTT. Its translation: CASSPKLGPLNTEAFF.

The chain employs TRBV7-2 and TRBJ1-5; no reliable D call. The CDR3 is 14 amino acids. Trimming stripped 3 bases from V and 0 bases from J, with 6 bases between. CDR1 SGHTA and CDR2 FQGNSA come from the germline V gene. CDR3 in amino acids: CASSLMDSNQPQHF. The CDR3 nucleotides are TGTGCCAGCAGCTTGATGGATAGCAATCAGCCCCAGCATTTT.

This chain uses TRBV19 with TRBJ1-5, with TRBD1 matching over 7 bases. V lost 1 base, J lost 6 bases, and 6 bases stayed unmatched. Germline V lookup: CDR1 LNHDA, CDR2 SQIVND (reference sequence). This CDR3 comprises 15 residues. CDR3 loop: CASSIGAGGSQPQHF. DNA of the CDR3: TGTGCCAGTAGTATAGGGGCAGGGGGGAGTCAGCCCCAGCATTTT.

Here the CDR3 reads CASSLTRAGELFF. The CDR3, as DNA: TGTGCCAGCAGCTTGACCCGGGCCGGGGAGCTGTTTTTT. The chain recombines TRBV11-2 with TRBJ2-2; no definite D call. V gave up 3 bases and J gave up 6 bases, with 8 bases separating them. The germline V gene has CDR1 SGHAT and CDR2 FQNNGV. The CDR3 is made up of 13 amino acids. The variable domain in full, with the rest retrieved from reference TRBV11-2 and TRBJ2-2, is EAGVAQSPRYKIIEKRQSVAFWCNPISGHATLYWYQQILGQGPKLLIQFQNNGVVDDSQLPKDRFSAERLKGVDSTLKIQPAKLEDSAVYLCASSLTRAGELFFGEGSRLTVL.

The chain employs TRBV14 and TRBJ2-3; D remains unclear. Germline V gene data show CDR1 as SGHDN and CDR2 as FVKESK. V dropped 0 bases and J dropped 3 bases, with 7 bases sitting between them. The CDR3 extends over 14 amino acids. CDR3 sequence: CASSQDFGTDTQYF. The CDR3 DNA is TGTGCCAGCAGCCAAGATTTCGGAACAGATACGCAGTATTTT.

The rearrangement uses TRBV7-6 and TRBJ2-1; D gene ambiguous. V shed 3 bases and J shed 8 bases, with 8 bases lying between them. The germline V gene has CDR1 SGHVS and CDR2 FNYEAQ. The CDR3 covers 12 residues. The CDR3 DNA sequence: TGTGCCAGCAGCTTCTCCAGCCATGAGCAGTTCTTC. It codes for CASSFSSHEQFF.

This clone was detected only a few times. V and J are TRBV7-3 and TRBJ2-2, with a weak D call TRBD1 (6 bases). This CDR3 comprises 14 residues. Germline V gene lookup returns CDR1 SGHTA and CDR2 FQGTGA. Deletions cut 3 bases from V and 8 bases from J, with 13 bases between. CDR3 loop: CASSLDSGWGELFF. The CDR3 coding sequence is TGTGCCAGCAGCTTGGACAGCGGTTGGGGGGAGCTGTTTTTT.

V usage is TRBV19 and J usage is TRBJ1-2; D might be TRBD1 (6 bases). CDR3 length: 14 residues. Germline V gene sequence: CDR1 LNHDA, CDR2 SQIVND (reference sequence). Trimming took 3 bases from V and 6 from J, leaving 14 bases between them. CDR3 residues: CASSIVNRENGYTF. Here the CDR3 DNA reads TGTGCCAGTAGTATCGTGAACAGGGAGAATGGCTACACCTTC.

This clone was seen only a few times. This chain connects TRBV5-8 to TRBJ2-3; D gene ambiguous. There are 13 residues in the CDR3. CDR1 is SGHTS and CDR2 is YDEGEE in the germline V gene. The V gene lost 1 base and the J gene lost 4 bases, with 7 bases spanning the gap. As DNA, the CDR3 is TGTGCCAGCAGCTTGACCGGGTCAGATACGCAGTATTTT. It is translated as CASSLTGSDTQYF.

The chain uses TRBV10-3 and TRBJ1-1; D call uncertain. There are 14 residues in the CDR3. CDR1 and CDR2 (germline): ENHRY, SYGVKD. V lost 10 bases and J lost 1, with 16 bases in between. The CDR3 sequence is CATAKSAENTEAFF. CDR3 nucleotide sequence: TGTGCCACTGCGAAATCAGCGGAGAACACTGAAGCTTTCTTT.

The chain joins TRBV5-1 to TRBJ2-7; D is unclear. Looked up from germline, CDR1 is SGHRS and CDR2 is YFSETQ. This CDR3 contains 15 residues. V lost 0 bases, J lost 3 bases, and 13 bases lay in between. The CDR3 DNA sequence: TGCGCCAGCAGCTTGGATGGATCCCCCGGCTACGAGCAGTACTTC. Its protein product is CASSLDGSPGYEQYF.

The chain combines TRBV4-1 with TRBJ1-1, with D unresolved. Germline CDR1 is MGHRA and CDR2 is YSYEKL. The CDR3 totals 14 residues. Trimming shortened V by 1 base and J by 4 bases, and 10 bases separated the two germline ends. The CDR3 is CASSQVGLGTEAFF. Written as DNA, the CDR3 is TGCGCCAGCAGCCAAGTAGGGCTTGGCACTGAAGCTTTCTTT.

CDR3 amino acids: CASSLAVNEETQYF. CDR3 nucleotides: TGTGCCAGCAGCTTGGCAGTGAACGAAGAGACCCAGTACTTC. This chain joins TRBV5-6 and TRBJ2-5; no firm D call. This CDR3 has 14 residues. Germline V gene lookup returns CDR1 SGHDT and CDR2 YYEEEE. Trimming pared 0 bases from V and 3 bases from J, leaving 9 bases between.

This clone showed up just once. The chain couples TRBV7-2 to TRBJ2-5; no clear D. The CDR3 loop spans 13 amino acids. V dropped 1 base and J dropped 8 bases, with 11 bases sitting between them. CDR1 SGHTA and CDR2 FQGNSA come from the germline V gene. This CDR3 reads CASSLGDPSTQYF. For the CDR3, the DNA is TGTGCCAGCAGCTTAGGCGATCCCAGTACCCAGTACTTC. The variable domain in full, with the rest retrieved from reference TRBV7-2 and TRBJ2-5, is GAGVSQSPSNKVTEKGKDVELRCDPISGHTALYWYRQSLGQGLEFLIYFQGNSAPDKSGLPSDRFSAERTGGSVSTLTIQRTQQEDSAVYLCASSLGDPSTQYFGPGTRLLVL.

J is TRBJ2-7 and V is TRBV28; D uncertain. V shed 6 bases and J shed 0 bases, with 6 bases lying between them. CDR3 length: 12 residues. CDR1 MDHEN and CDR2 SYDVKM come from the germline V gene. CDR3 residues: CASRRSSYEQYF. CDR3 sequence (DNA): TGTGCCAGCAGACGGAGCTCCTACGAGCAGTACTTC.

This chain connects TRBV5-1 to TRBJ1-1; 7 bases fit TRBD1. Trimming removed 0 bases from V and 8 bases from J; junction bases left unmatched: 10. CDR3 length: 15 residues. Germline lookup yields CDR1 SGHRS and CDR2 YFSETQ. DNA for the CDR3: TGCGCCAGCAGCTTGGTAGGGACAGCGGTGGGAGAAGCTTTCTTT. Translation gives CASSLVGTAVGEAFF.

The chain links TRBV27 to TRBJ2-2; D perhaps matches TRBD1 (6 bases). This CDR3 region has 15 residues. Deletions cut 2 bases from V and 0 bases from J, with 7 bases between. Germline-derived CDR1 and CDR2 are MNHEY and SMNVEV (reference sequence). CDR3 nucleotides: TGTGCCAGCAGTTTAAGGGGGACGAACACCGGGGAGCTGTTTTTT. Amino acid sequence: CASSLRGTNTGELFF.

The chain links TRBV7-9 to TRBJ2-2; no firm D call. Per the germline V gene, CDR1 is SEHNR and CDR2 is FQNEAQ (reference sequence). CDR3 length: 13 residues. V was trimmed by 5 bases and J by 5 bases, leaving 9 bases between them. CDR3 protein: CASSTTATGELFF. CDR3 nucleotides: TGTGCCAGCAGCACAACAGCTACCGGGGAGCTGTTTTTT.

The genes are TRBV7-2 and TRBJ1-1, with D perhaps matching TRBD1 (5 bases). Per germline, CDR1 SGHTA and CDR2 FQGNSA. V was cut by 3 bases and J by 6 bases, with 14 bases left in between. The CDR3 sequence is 14 residues long. The CDR3 DNA reads TGTGCCAGCAGCTTTGGGCAGGGTGCGGCTGAAGCTTTCTTT. It encodes CASSFGQGAAEAFF.

The V gene is TRBV7-2, the J gene TRBJ2-5; 11 nucleotides match TRBD1. V shed 5 bases, J shed 4 bases, and the junction held 9 bases outside the gene matches. The CDR3 length is 16 residues. Germline values: CDR1 SGHTA, CDR2 FQGNSA. The CDR3 reads CASSISGTGGRETQYF. In DNA, the CDR3 is TGTGCCAGCAGCATTTCCGGGACAGGGGGTAGAGAGACCCAGTACTTC. Full variable domain (remainder filled in from reference TRBV7-2 and TRBJ2-5): GAGVSQSPSNKVTEKGKDVELRCDPISGHTALYWYRQSLGQGLEFLIYFQGNSAPDKSGLPSDRFSAERTGGSVSTLTIQRTQQEDSAVYLCASSISGTGGRETQYFGPGTRLLVL.

V and J are TRBV27 and TRBJ2-6, with a weak D call TRBD1 (6 bases). The CDR3 has 16 amino acids. V lost 5 bases and J lost 4, with 15 bases in between. Germline CDR1 reads MNHEY; CDR2 reads SMNVEV (reference sequence). The CDR3 reads CASSLDSRGGANVLTF. The CDR3 nucleotides read TGTGCCAGCAGTCTGGACAGCCGGGGAGGGGCCAACGTCCTGACTTTC.

The chain has TRBV5-1 and TRBJ1-4, with 8 bases fitting TRBD1. CDR1 SGHRS and CDR2 YFSETQ come from the germline V gene. The trim removed 1 base at V and 8 bases at J, leaving 7 bases unmatched. The CDR3 has 15 amino acids. The CDR3 coding sequence is TGCGCCAGCAGCTTGTCGCAGGGGGCTGGGGAAAAACTGTTTTTT. Translating gives CASSLSQGAGEKLFF.

The genes are TRBV2 and TRBJ1-4; 10 bases match TRBD1. Germline values: CDR1 SNHLY, CDR2 FYNNEI. The J segment lost 7 bases and the V segment lost 4 bases, leaving 6 bases of the junction unmatched. The CDR3 contains 15 residues. CDR3 in amino acids: CASSVGQGFSEKLFF. DNA for the CDR3: TGTGCCAGCAGTGTGGGACAGGGGTTCAGTGAAAAACTGTTTTTT.

The rearrangement uses TRBV6-5 and TRBJ1-1; a possible D gene is TRBD1 (6 bases). Looked up from germline, CDR1 is MNHEY and CDR2 is SVGAGI. V was shortened by 7 bases and J by 2 bases, with 14 bases between the two germline ends. The CDR3 runs to 14 residues. The CDR3 coding sequence is TGTGCCAGCACCCGATTACAGGGAAACACTGAAGCTTTCTTT. This gives the protein CASTRLQGNTEAFF.